Presented here are 9 T cell receptor beta chains from one specimen sequenced in a study of early T cells in non-severe SARS-CoV-2 infection (dated by TCRdb to the early 2020s). Receptor libraries were prepared by 5' RACE. The reads were generated on a NextSeq 500. TCRdb applied fastp at Q25 and MiXCR to the public reads, then kept only in-frame beta chains. One record per CDR3 amino acid sequence lists the most common genes and DNA. Recorded for this sample are 45,000 to 55,000 distinct CDR3 sequences; 6.2% of them occurred a single time. The ten most abundant clones make up 3.9% of the sample. The sample taken for sequencing was whole blood. The receptor source for this set is an adult who was a healthcare worker with PCR-confirmed SARS-CoV-2 infection or an uninfected control (not recorded which).

This clonotype was picked up many times. The chain joins TRBV20-1 to TRBJ1-5; D is possibly TRBD1 (5 bases). Germline V CDR1 and CDR2: DFQATT, SNEGSKA (reference sequence). This CDR3 is 14 amino acids long. The V end lost 6 bases, the J end lost 2 bases, and 14 bases lay between the germline ends. DNA of the CDR3: TGCAGTGCCCCGTGGGGGACGGGCAATCAGCCCCAGCATTTT. Translation gives CSAPWGTGNQPQHF.

This clonotype was seen ten or more times. The chain combines TRBV7-9 with TRBJ1-5, with 7 nucleotides matching TRBD1. This CDR3 contains 14 residues. Germline V gene data show CDR1 as SEHNR and CDR2 as FQNEAQ (reference sequence). Trimming took 6 bases from V and 5 from J; bases not matched to a gene: 7. Here the CDR3 DNA reads TGTGCCAGCAGATCAACAGGGGCGGATCAGCCCCAGCATTTT. Its protein product is CASRSTGADQPQHF.

V gene TRBV11-3 combines with J gene TRBJ1-3; D unresolved. This CDR3 has 15 amino acids. V lost 0 bases to trimming and J lost 1 base, with 7 bases between them. The germline V gene has CDR1 SGHNT and CDR2 YENEEA. CDR3 protein: CASSLDGQSGNTIYF. The CDR3 DNA reads as TGTGCCAGCAGCTTAGATGGCCAGTCTGGAAACACCATATATTTT.

The J gene is TRBJ2-7, the V gene TRBV5-6, with 8 bases that match TRBD1. The CDR3 contains 15 residues. Per germline, CDR1 SGHDT and CDR2 YYEEEE. Trimming at V came to 4 bases and at J to 6 bases, leaving 12 bases not matched to a gene. The CDR3 region has the DNA TGTGCCAGCAGCCGATCCGGGACAGGAGGTGTCGAGCAGTACTTC. The encoded protein is CASSRSGTGGVEQYF.

There are a few counts of this clonotype. The chain joins TRBV4-2 to TRBJ2-7; 7 positions agree with TRBD1. The germline gives CDR1 LGHNA, CDR2 YNFKEQ. The CDR3 contains 16 residues. V dropped 3 bases and J dropped 3; count of bases not matched to a gene: 11. The CDR3 DNA reads as TGTGCCAGCAGCCAGGATACAGGGGAATTGGGCTACGAGCAGTACTTC. This codes for CASSQDTGELGYEQYF.

In its sample, this clonotype was seen many times. The CDR3 here is CASSLQINQPQHF. CDR3 in DNA: TGTGCCAGCAGTTTACAGATTAATCAGCCCCAGCATTTT. This chain links TRBV12-3 or TRBV12-4 with TRBJ1-5; D not certain. The CDR3 has 13 amino acids. V was pared by 2 bases and J by 4 bases, with 6 bases between.

The chain couples TRBV7-9 to TRBJ2-3, with 7 positions matching TRBD1. The CDR3 is 14 residues long. V lost 2 bases to trimming and J lost 5 bases; unmatched junction nucleotides: 4. Germline CDR1 reads SEHNR; CDR2 reads FQNEAQ (reference sequence). CDR3 bases: TGTGCCAGCAGCTTACAGACAGGGCGAGATACGCAGTATTTT. Translation gives CASSLQTGRDTQYF.

At least ten counts were recorded for this clonotype. The chain has TRBV4-3 and TRBJ1-1; possible D gene TRBD1, 6 bases. Trimming took off 3 bases at V and 1 base at J, with 9 bases between the two ends. The CDR3 has 14 amino acids. Germline V CDR1 and CDR2: LGHNA, YSLEER. CDR3 nucleotides: TGCGCCAGCAGCCACATGGACAGGAACACTGAAGCTTTCTTT. Protein: CASSHMDRNTEAFF.

Many counts were recorded for this clonotype. V and J are TRBV3-1 and TRBJ2-7, with a weak D call TRBD2 (7 bases). Trimming removed 7 bases at V and 5 bases at J, with 18 bases between. The CDR3 sequence is 14 residues long. Germline V CDR1 and CDR2: LGHDT, YNNKEL (reference sequence). CDR3 region: CASTRLGGANEQYF. CDR3 sequence (DNA): TGTGCCAGCACCCGGCTGGGGGGGGCGAACGAGCAGTACTTC.